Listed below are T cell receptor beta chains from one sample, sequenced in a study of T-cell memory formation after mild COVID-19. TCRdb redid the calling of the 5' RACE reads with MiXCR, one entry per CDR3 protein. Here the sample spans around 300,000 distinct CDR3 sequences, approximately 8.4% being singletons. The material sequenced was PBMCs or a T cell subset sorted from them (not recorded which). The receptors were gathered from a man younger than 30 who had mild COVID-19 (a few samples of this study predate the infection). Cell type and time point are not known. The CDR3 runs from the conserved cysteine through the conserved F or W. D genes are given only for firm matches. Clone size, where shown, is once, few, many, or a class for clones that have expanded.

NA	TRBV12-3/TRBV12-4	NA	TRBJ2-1	CASSLDEQFF	TGTGCCAGCAGTTTGGATGAGCAGTTCTTC
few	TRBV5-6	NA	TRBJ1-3	CASSLARRRASGNTIYF	TGTGCCAGCAGCTTGGCCAGACGCAGGGCTTCTGGAAACACCATATATTTT
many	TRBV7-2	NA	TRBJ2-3	CASSPTSGKAQYF	TGTGCCAGCAGCCCCACCTCAGGAAAGGCGCAGTATTTT
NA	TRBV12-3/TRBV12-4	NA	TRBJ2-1	CASTTQGNEQFF	TGTGCCAGCACCACCCAGGGGAATGAGCAGTTCTTC
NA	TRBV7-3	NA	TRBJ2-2	CASSFDGNTGELFF	TGTGCCAGCAGCTTCGACGGGAACACCGGGGAGCTGTTTTTT
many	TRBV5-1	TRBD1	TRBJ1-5	CASSRTGDQPQHF	TGCGCCAGCAGCCGGACAGGGGATCAGCCCCAGCATTTT
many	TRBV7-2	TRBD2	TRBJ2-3	CASRGGGSTDTQYF	TGTGCCAGCAGAGGCGGGGGAAGCACAGATACGCAGTATTTT
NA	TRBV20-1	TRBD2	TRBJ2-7	CSARDVAGASYEQYF	TGCAGTGCTAGGGACGTAGCGGGGGCCTCCTACGAGCAGTACTTC
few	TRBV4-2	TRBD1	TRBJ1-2	CASSQSQGLRWVYGYTF	TGTGCCAGCAGCCAATCACAGGGGCTGCGCTGGGTCTATGGCTACACCTTC
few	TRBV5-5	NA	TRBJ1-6	CASGWVRSTVANSPLHF	TGTGCCAGTGGCTGGGTCCGCTCGACGGTTGCCAATTCACCCCTCCACTTT
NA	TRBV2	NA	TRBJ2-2	CASSVDSHTGELFF	TGTGCCAGCAGTGTGGACAGCCACACCGGGGAGCTGTTTTTT
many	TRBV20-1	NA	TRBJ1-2	CSASTNPGYTF	TGCAGTGCTAGTACGAACCCCGGCTACACCTTC
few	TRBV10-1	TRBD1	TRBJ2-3	CASSALPGGSQYF	TGCGCCAGCAGTGCGTTGCCAGGGGGATCGCAGTATTTT
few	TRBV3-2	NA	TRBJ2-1	CASGTPYNEQFF	TGTGCCAGCGGGACACCTTACAATGAGCAGTTCTTC
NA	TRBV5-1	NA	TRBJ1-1	CASSLGPGRTEAFF	TGCGCCAGCAGCTTGGGTCCGGGGAGGACTGAAGCTTTCTTT
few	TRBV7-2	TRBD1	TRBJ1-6	CASSGGDRGYRNSPLHF	TGTGCCAGCAGCGGGGGGGACAGGGGGTATCGGAATTCACCCCTCCACTTT
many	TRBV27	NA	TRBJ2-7	CAAAPRGAYEQYF	TGTGCCGCCGCGCCCAGGGGGGCGTACGAGCAGTACTTC
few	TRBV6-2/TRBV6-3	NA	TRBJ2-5	CASSYRHAETQYF	TGTGCCAGCAGTTACCGGCACGCGGAGACCCAGTACTTC
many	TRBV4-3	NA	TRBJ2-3	CASSQDPSATDTQYF	TGCGCCAGCAGCCAAGATCCTAGCGCGACAGATACGCAGTATTTT
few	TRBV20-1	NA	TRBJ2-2	CSVRGNTGELFF	TGCAGTGTCCGGGGGAACACCGGGGAGCTGTTTTTT
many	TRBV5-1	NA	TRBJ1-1	CASSSQGQNTEAFF	TGCGCCAGCAGCTCCCAGGGCCAGAACACTGAAGCTTTCTTT
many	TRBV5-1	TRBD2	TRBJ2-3	CASSLRGGAGDTQYF	TGCGCCAGCAGCTTGCGGGGGGGGGCCGGAGATACGCAGTATTTT
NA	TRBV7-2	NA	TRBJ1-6	CASSRQVLNSPLHF	TGTGCCAGCAGCCGACAGGTCCTTAATTCACCCCTCCACTTT
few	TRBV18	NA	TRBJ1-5	CASSPRAGDSNQPQHF	TGTGCCAGCTCACCGCGGGCCGGGGATAGCAATCAGCCCCAGCATTTT
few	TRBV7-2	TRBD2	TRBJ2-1	CASSPGGPGYNEQFF	TGTGCCAGCAGCCCGGGGGGGCCGGGGTACAATGAGCAGTTCTTC
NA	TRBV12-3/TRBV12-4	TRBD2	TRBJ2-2	CASCRAGAGTGELFF	TGTGCCAGCTGCCGAGCGGGGGCGGGAACCGGGGAGCTGTTTTTT
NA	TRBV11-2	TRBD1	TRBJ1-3	CASSPGTDRVHGNTIYF	TGTGCCAGCAGCCCCGGGACCGACAGGGTACATGGAAACACCATATATTTT
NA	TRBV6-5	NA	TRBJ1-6	CASSYSRDKPLHF	TGTGCCAGCAGTTACTCGCGGGACAAGCCCCTCCACTTT
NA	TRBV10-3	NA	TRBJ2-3	CAISSDGQLTDTQYF	TGTGCCATCAGTTCGGACGGACAGCTCACAGATACGCAGTATTTT
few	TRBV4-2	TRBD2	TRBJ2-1	CASSQDRAGLYNEQFF	TGTGCCAGCAGCCAAGATCGAGCGGGGCTCTACAATGAGCAGTTCTTC
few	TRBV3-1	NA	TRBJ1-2	CASSSGTPGYYGYTF	TGTGCCAGCAGCTCGGGGACCCCCGGCTACTATGGCTACACCTTC
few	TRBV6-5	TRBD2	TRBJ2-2	CASTPGGSLTGELFF	TGTGCCAGCACACCCGGGGGGTCCCTCACCGGGGAGCTGTTTTTT
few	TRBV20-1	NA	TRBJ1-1	CSASHSRVAGGAFF	TGCAGTGCTTCACATAGCCGGGTCGCGGGAGGAGCTTTCTTT
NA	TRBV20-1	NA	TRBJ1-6	CSARDAVGNSPLHF	TGCAGTGCTAGAGATGCTGTTGGGAATTCACCCCTCCACTTT
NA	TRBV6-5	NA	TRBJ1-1	CASSYVDGMNTEAFF	TGTGCCAGCAGTTACGTGGACGGCATGAACACTGAAGCTTTCTTT
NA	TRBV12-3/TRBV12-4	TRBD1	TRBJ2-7	CASSLGGSPGQGNF	TGTGCCAGCAGTTTGGGTGGCTCTCCCGGACAGGGGAACTTC
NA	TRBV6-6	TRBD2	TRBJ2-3	CASSFAGERTDTQYF	TGTGCCAGCAGTTTTGCGGGGGAGCGCACAGATACGCAGTATTTT
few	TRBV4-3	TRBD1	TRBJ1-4	CASSRELGQGNEKLFF	TGCGCCAGCAGCCGGGAACTTGGACAGGGTAATGAAAAACTGTTTTTT
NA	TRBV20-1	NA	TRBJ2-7	CSARDILRAGIRDEQYF	TGCAGTGCTAGAGATATCTTGCGGGCGGGGATCAGGGACGAGCAGTACTTC
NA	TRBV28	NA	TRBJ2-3	CASSVPGAGRSTDTQYF	TGTGCCAGCAGTGTTCCTGGGGCGGGGAGAAGCACAGATACGCAGTATTTT
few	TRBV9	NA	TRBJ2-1	CASSVVNSGAYNEQFF	TGTGCCAGCAGCGTAGTAAATAGCGGAGCTTACAATGAGCAGTTCTTC